The rows below give T cell receptor beta chains drawn from one sample of a study of T cell changes during pregnancy in multiple sclerosis. TCRdb keeps only in-frame clones here, not all; method: immunoSEQ multiplex PCR. Among roughly 110,000 clones, 85% to 95% were seen once, and the ten largest hold more than 0.65%. The starting material was peripheral blood, obtained in the third trimester of pregnancy. All receptors come from a female donor in good health, enrolled as a control in a pregnancy study. The CDR3 runs from the conserved cysteine through the conserved F or W. Each record gives: J gene, D gene, V gene, clone size, CDR3 protein, CDR3 DNA. D genes are given only for firm matches. Size values are once, few and many counts, or a class for expanded clones, and some rows have none.

TRBJ1-2 - TRBV11-1 - CASSLDSFYGYTF TGTGCCAGCAGCTTAGACAGTTTCTATGGCTACACCTTC
TRBJ1-1 - TRBV30 - CAWSYGGGAFF TGTGCCTGGAGTTACGGGGGAGGAGCTTTCTTT
TRBJ2-7 - TRBV4-3 - CASSQEGAKQYF TGCGCCAGCAGCCAAGAGGGAGCTAAGCAGTACTTC
TRBJ1-1 - TRBV6-5 - CASNSRAGLREAFF TGTGCCAGCAATTCCCGGGCCGGACTTAGAGAAGCTTTCTTT
TRBJ1-2 - TRBV7-2 - CASSPGGPSYGYTF TGTGCCAGCAGCCCCGGGGGACCAAGCTATGGCTACACCTTC
TRBJ2-7 - TRBV5-4 - CASSKTRDSPGEQYF TGTGCCAGCAGCAAAACCAGGGACTCTCCGGGAGAGCAGTACTTC
TRBJ1-2 - TRBV6-1 - CAGYGGNPSNYGYTF TGTGCCGGTTACGGGGGGAATCCTTCTAACTATGGCTACACCTTC
TRBJ1-2 - TRBV4-2 - CASSQEPGQNYGYTF TGTGCCAGCAGCCAAGAGCCAGGACAGAACTATGGCTACACCTTC
TRBJ1-4 - TRBV30 - CAWSAGPTNEKLFF TGTGCCTGGAGTGCAGGGCCAACTAATGAAAAACTGTTTTTT
TRBJ2-7 - TRBV27 - CASSQNYEQYF TGTGCCAGCAGTCAGAATTACGAGCAGTACTTC
TRBJ2-7 - TRBV4-3 - CASSQDRYYEQYF TGCGCCAGCAGCCAAGACAGATACTACGAGCAGTACTTC
TRBJ2-5 TRBD2 TRBV6-1 - CASGSGGGSGETQYF TGTGCCAGCGGGAGCGGGGGGGGCTCCGGGGAGACCCAGTACTTC
TRBJ1-1 - TRBV11-1 - CASSLQGKATEAFF TGTGCCAGCAGCTTACAGGGGAAGGCCACTGAAGCTTTCTTT
TRBJ1-1 - TRBV25-1 - CASSESGEGHTEAFF TGTGCCAGCAGTGAATCGGGGGAAGGCCACACTGAAGCTTTCTTT
TRBJ2-7 - TRBV6-5 - CASSYSVTGAYEQYF TGTGCCAGCAGTTACTCAGTCACGGGGGCCTACGAGCAGTACTTC
TRBJ1-1 - TRBV5-4 - CASSLAGGNTEAFF TGTGCCAGCAGCTTGGCGGGGGGGAACACTGAAGCTTTCTTT
TRBJ1-1 TRBD1 TRBV27 once CASSASTGGYTEAFF TGTGCCAGCAGTGCGTCGACAGGGGGCTACACTGAAGCTTTCTTT
TRBJ1-5 - TRBV19 - CASSIVWEDLRMGSQPQHF TGTGCCAGTAGTATAGTATGGGAGGATCTAAGAATGGGAAGTCAGCCCCAGCATTTT
TRBJ1-2 TRBD1 TRBV9 once CASSPGTGDGYGYTF TGTGCCAGCAGCCCAGGGACAGGGGATGGCTATGGCTACACCTTC
TRBJ1-2 TRBD1 TRBV7-9 - CASSLDRGNYGYTF TGTGCCAGCAGCTTAGACAGGGGCAACTATGGCTACACCTTC
TRBJ1-5 - TRBV6-5 - CASRRQGNQPQHF TGTGCCAGCAGAAGACAGGGCAATCAGCCCCAGCATTTT
TRBJ2-7 - TRBV2 - CASRYGTYEQYF TGTGCCAGCAGATATGGGACATACGAGCAGTACTTC
TRBJ1-6 - TRBV5-6 few CASSLSGWDDSPLHF TGTGCCAGCAGCTTGTCGGGGTGGGATGATTCACCCCTCCACTTT
TRBJ2-7 TRBD1 TRBV9 - CASSGMGQGSYEQYF TGTGCCAGCAGCGGTATGGGACAGGGCTCCTACGAGCAGTACTTC
TRBJ1-2 - TRBV7-9 - CASSLTDNYGYTF TGTGCCAGCAGCTTAACAGATAACTATGGCTACACCTTC
TRBJ2-5 - TRBV19 - CASSIAGGVQETQYF TGTGCCAGTAGTATAGCGGGCGGGGTCCAAGAGACCCAGTACTTC
TRBJ2-3 TRBD2 TRBV19 - CASSIQAGSYTDTQYF TGTGCCAGTAGTATTCAAGCGGGGAGTTACACAGATACGCAGTATTTT
TRBJ2-5 TRBD2 TRBV7-2 - CASSFGTSSETQYF TGTGCCAGCAGCTTTGGGACTAGCTCGGAGACCCAGTACTTC
TRBJ1-1 - TRBV11-2 - CASSPTRVVNTEAFF TGTGCCAGCAGCCCCACGAGGGTGGTGAACACTGAAGCTTTCTTT
TRBJ2-5 - TRBV18 once CASSPPPGGPQYF TGTGCCAGCTCACCCCCACCAGGGGGGCCCCAGTACTTC
TRBJ1-4 - TRBV29-1 - CSVDGGGGEKLFF TGCAGCGTTGATGGCGGGGGAGGCGAAAAACTGTTTTTT
TRBJ1-6 - TRBV5-8 - CASSLEGEIYNSPLHF TGTGCCAGCAGCTTGGAAGGGGAAATTTATAATTCACCCCTCCACTTT
TRBJ1-3 - TRBV28 - CASGGSPGSLGTIYF TGTGCCAGCGGGGGGTCGCCGGGGAGTTTGGGCACCATATATTTT
TRBJ2-1 TRBD1 TRBV19 - CASSDRGLGDEQFF TGTGCCAGTAGTGACAGGGGGTTGGGCGATGAGCAGTTCTTC
TRBJ1-1 - TRBV5-1 - CASSLTGDTEAFF TGCGCCAGCAGCTTGACGGGGGACACTGAAGCTTTCTTT
TRBJ1-5 - TRBV5-6 - CASSLAADQPQHF TGTGCCAGCAGCTTGGCAGCGGATCAGCCCCAGCATTTT